This T cell receptor beta chain was sequenced in a study of CD8+ T cells in alopecia areata. Findings and limits, study-wide: Tofacitinib produced a significant decrease in scalp clonality and in expanded CD8+ clones among the top 100. Given one nonresponder, whether baseline CD8+ expansion relates to response remains uncertain.

Only a few counts were recorded for this clone. What it binds is not known. Treatment indicated: oral pan-JAK inhibitor, 5-10 mg twice daily. Alopecia areata patients provided lesional scalp punch biopsies and peripheral blood, both collected for the study. It was cDNA, reverse transcribed from extracted RNA, that served as the sequencing template. Profiling relied on immunoSEQ multiplex PCR, and the TCRdb table lists in-frame clones only, not all of them. This table has around 190,000 clones, 45% to 75% appearing once. This CDR3 contains 15 residues. With 7 bases removed from V and 3 bases from J, the gap between germline ends came to 18 bases. Germline loops: CDR1 MDHEN, CDR2 SYDVKM.

The sequencing used CD4+ T cells sorted from blood, collected at week 4, from a patient treated with tofacitinib. This chain joins TRBV28 and TRBJ1-2, with D unresolved. The TCR was taken from a human donor with alopecia areata. The CDR3 region is CASNLYSRIDYGYTF. The CDR3 coding sequence is TGTGCCAGCAACCTTTACTCAAGGATAGACTATGGCTACACCTTC.